Below, 19 T cell receptor beta chains from the same sample are listed, as sequenced in a study of blood T cell repertoires in COVID-19. Using immunoSEQ multiplex PCR, the repertoire was profiled, and TCRdb retains in-frame clones only, with some absent. The repertoire consists of approximately 390,000 clones, with approximately 91% occurring once and the leading ten covering 2% to 2.5%. The source material was PBMCs or T cells enriched from blood (not recorded which). These receptors originate from a woman between 40 and 55 years old with acute COVID-19.

The V gene is TRBV29-1, the J gene TRBJ1-1, with D perhaps TRBD1 (6 bases). From germline, CDR1 is SQVTM and CDR2 ANQGSEA. V was cut by 5 bases and J by 0 bases, with 19 bases left in between. CDR3 length: 16 residues. This chain's CDR3 is CSVSPVRDTMNTEAFF. DNA of the CDR3: TGCAGCGTTTCCCCCGTCCGGGACACCATGAACACTGAAGCTTTCTTT.

J is TRBJ1-4 and V is TRBV3-1 (or the pseudogene TRBV3-2); no definite D call. V was clipped by 0 bases and J by 8 bases, with 13 bases between them. The CDR3 consists of 15 residues. Germline V lookup: CDR1 LGHDT, CDR2 YNNKEL (reference sequence). CDR3 region: CASSQDLEGEEKLFF. Written as DNA, the CDR3 is TGTGCCAGCAGCCAAGATCTGGAGGGTGAGGAAAAACTGTTTTTT.

The chain carries TRBV14 and TRBJ2-1, with D unresolved. The V end was cut by 0 bases, the J end by 0 bases, with 9 bases between. Germline lookup yields CDR1 SGHDN and CDR2 FVKESK. The CDR3 is 16 residues long. CDR3 sequence reads: CASSQDPGYSYNEQFF. The CDR3 bases are TGTGCCAGCAGCCAAGATCCGGGTTACTCCTACAATGAGCAGTTCTTC.

This chain uses TRBV12-5 with TRBJ1-5, with D possibly matching TRBD1 (5 bases). Germline V gene lookup returns CDR1 LGHNT and CDR2 FRNRAP. With 7 bases removed from V and 7 bases from J, the gap between germline ends came to 14 bases. The CDR3 is made up of 13 amino acids. The CDR3 bases are TGTGCTAGTGCACCGGGGGAAAACCAGCCCCAGCATTTT. It is translated as CASAPGENQPQHF.

This clone has a single count. The chain employs TRBV27 and TRBJ2-7, with 8 bases fitting TRBD1. V shed 10 bases, J shed 2 bases, and the junction held 10 bases outside the gene matches. This CDR3 spans 14 amino acids. Germline V lookup: CDR1 MNHEY, CDR2 SMNVEV (reference sequence). For the CDR3, the DNA is TGTGCCACCCAATCCGGGACAGGAGCCTACGAGCAGTACTTC. This codes for CATQSGTGAYEQYF.

The CDR3: CASSTISTSSTDTQYF. For the CDR3, the DNA is TGTGCCAGTAGTACAATTAGCACCTCTAGCACAGATACGCAGTATTTT. The gene calls are TRBV19 and TRBJ2-3; D gene unclear. Trimming pared 4 bases from V and 0 bases from J, leaving 14 bases between. The CDR3 runs to 16 residues. Germline lookup yields CDR1 LNHDA and CDR2 SQIVND (reference sequence).

The chain employs TRBV6-5 and TRBJ2-7; 7 positions agree with TRBD1. Germline values: CDR1 MNHEY, CDR2 SVGAGI. With 4 bases clipped from V and 4 bases from J, the junction kept 1 base outside the gene matches. The CDR3 consists of 12 residues. The CDR3 region has the DNA TGTGCCAGCAGTTTGACAGGGTACGAGCAGTACTTC. The encoded protein is CASSLTGYEQYF.

This clone has only a few counts. The chain links TRBV2 to TRBJ2-2; TRBD1 might be the D (5 bases). The CDR3 is 14 amino acids. V was shortened by 3 bases and J by 5 bases, with 10 bases between the two germline ends. The germline CDR1 and CDR2 sequences are SNHLY and FYNNEI. The CDR3 sequence is CASSEAGYTGELFF. CDR3 in DNA: TGTGCCAGCAGTGAGGCAGGGTATACCGGGGAGCTGTTTTTT.

The V and J genes are TRBV19 and TRBJ1-5; weak D call: TRBD1 (5 bases). The CDR3 is 14 residues long. V was trimmed by 6 bases and J by 3 bases, leaving 12 bases between them. Looked up from germline, CDR1 is LNHDA and CDR2 is SQIVND (reference sequence). CDR3 region: CASRFTGSNQPQHF. CDR3 coding DNA: TGTGCCAGTAGATTTACAGGTTCCAATCAGCCCCAGCATTTT. Variable domain in full (rest from reference TRBV19 and TRBJ1-5): DGGITQSPKYLFRKEGQNVTLSCEQNLNHDAMYWYRQDPGQGLRLIYYSQIVNDFQKGDIAEGYSVSREKKESFPLTVTSAQKNPTAFYLCASRFTGSNQPQHFGDGTRLSIL.

The rearrangement links TRBV6-5 to TRBJ2-7; 8 nucleotides match TRBD1. V shed 4 bases, J shed 5 bases, and the junction held 7 bases outside the gene matches. Germline V lookup: CDR1 MNHEY, CDR2 SVGAGI. The CDR3 has 14 amino acids. CDR3 sequence (DNA): TGTGCCAGCAGTTTGCCCCAGGGGGCTAACGAGCAGTACTTC. Translated, it gives CASSLPQGANEQYF.

V gene TRBV2 combines with J gene TRBJ1-6; D uncertain. Germline V CDR1 and CDR2: SNHLY, FYNNEI. With 7 bases removed from V and 8 bases from J, the gap between germline ends came to 15 bases. CDR3 length equals 14 residues. The DNA of the CDR3 is TGTGCCAGCAACGACGGAGAGGGATATTCACCCCTCCACTTT. This encodes CASNDGEGYSPLHF. Based on the CDR3 plus reference TRBV2 and TRBJ1-6, the full variable domain is EPEVTQTPSHQVTQMGQEVILRCVPISNHLYFYWYRQILGQKVEFLVSFYNNEISEKSEIFDDQFSVERPDGSNFTLKIRSTKLEDSAMYFCASNDGEGYSPLHFGNGTRLTVT.

This chain joins TRBV30 and TRBJ2-1; no firm D call. Germline lookup yields CDR1 GTSNPN and CDR2 SVGIG (reference sequence). Trimming removed 4 bases at V and 3 bases at J, with 7 bases between. CDR3 size: 12 residues. Here the CDR3 reads CAWKPNYNEQFF. The CDR3, as DNA: TGTGCCTGGAAGCCGAACTACAATGAGCAGTTCTTC. Variable domain in full (rest from reference TRBV30 and TRBJ2-1): SQTIHQWPATLVQPVGSPLSLECTVEGTSNPNLYWYRQAAGRGLQLLFYSVGIGQISSEVPQNLSASRPQDRQFILSSKKLLLSDSGFYLCAWKPNYNEQFFGPGTRLTVL.

J is TRBJ1-6 and V is TRBV10-2, with a possible D match to TRBD1 (6 bases). The CDR3 has 14 residues. Per the germline V gene, CDR1 is WSHSY and CDR2 is SAAADI. Trimming cost V 9 bases and J 5 bases, with 14 bases left between them. In DNA form, the CDR3 reads TGCGCCAGTGGGGGCCGAGGCGATAATTCACCCCTCCACTTT. This gives the protein CASGGRGDNSPLHF.

V gene TRBV5-6 combines with J gene TRBJ2-7; tentatively, D is TRBD2 (5 bases). There are 13 residues in the CDR3. The V gene lost 3 bases and the J gene lost 7 bases, with 14 bases spanning the gap. Looked up from germline, CDR1 is SGHDT and CDR2 is YYEEEE. For the CDR3, the DNA is TGTGCCAGCAGCTCGGCGCGACCGGGGGAGCAGTACTTC. Its translation: CASSSARPGEQYF.

This sequence joins TRBV6-5 and TRBJ1-1, with TRBD1 matching over 8 bases. The V gene's germline CDR1 is MNHEY and CDR2 SVGAGI. With V trimmed by 4 bases and J by 5 bases, 6 bases remained unmatched. The CDR3 is 14 residues long. The CDR3 DNA reads as TGTGCCAGCAGTTCAGGGGGCGTTAGTACTGAAGCTTTCTTT. Protein: CASSSGGVSTEAFF.

The CDR3 DNA follows: TGCGCCAGTGGCGGACAGGGAGACACCGGGGAGCTGTTTTTT. Its protein is CASGGQGDTGELFF. This rearrangement joins TRBV10-2 to TRBJ2-2; the match to TRBD1 covers 8 bases. This CDR3 has 14 residues. V gave up 9 bases and J gave up 3 bases; unmatched junction bases: 6. The germline gives CDR1 WSHSY, CDR2 SAAADI.

This clone was seen only a few times. The genes are TRBV12-3 or TRBV12-4 and TRBJ1-4; the D is unclear. Trimming cost V 8 bases and J 5 bases, with 12 bases left between them. This CDR3 is built from 13 residues. Written as DNA, the CDR3 is TGTGCCAGCTATGACGGGTTAAATGAAAAACTGTTTTTT. The encoded protein is CASYDGLNEKLFF.

V usage is TRBV6-5 and J usage is TRBJ2-7, with D perhaps TRBD1 (6 bases). This CDR3 has 15 amino acids. V lost 6 bases, J lost 5 bases, and 20 bases lay in between. The germline CDR1 and CDR2 sequences are MNHEY and SVGAGI. The CDR3 protein is CASSPGTISRHEQYF. CDR3 DNA sequence: TGTGCCAGCAGCCCCGGGACAATTTCTCGCCACGAGCAGTACTTC.

The chain uses TRBV18 and TRBJ2-5; the D gene is possibly TRBD2 (5 bases). The germline gives CDR1 KGHSH, CDR2 LQKENI. Trimming removed 1 base at V and 2 bases at J, with 11 bases between. CDR3 length equals 15 residues. CDR3 region: CASSPRRGSQETQYF. The CDR3 DNA reads TGTGCCAGCTCACCACGACGGGGTTCGCAAGAGACCCAGTACTTC.